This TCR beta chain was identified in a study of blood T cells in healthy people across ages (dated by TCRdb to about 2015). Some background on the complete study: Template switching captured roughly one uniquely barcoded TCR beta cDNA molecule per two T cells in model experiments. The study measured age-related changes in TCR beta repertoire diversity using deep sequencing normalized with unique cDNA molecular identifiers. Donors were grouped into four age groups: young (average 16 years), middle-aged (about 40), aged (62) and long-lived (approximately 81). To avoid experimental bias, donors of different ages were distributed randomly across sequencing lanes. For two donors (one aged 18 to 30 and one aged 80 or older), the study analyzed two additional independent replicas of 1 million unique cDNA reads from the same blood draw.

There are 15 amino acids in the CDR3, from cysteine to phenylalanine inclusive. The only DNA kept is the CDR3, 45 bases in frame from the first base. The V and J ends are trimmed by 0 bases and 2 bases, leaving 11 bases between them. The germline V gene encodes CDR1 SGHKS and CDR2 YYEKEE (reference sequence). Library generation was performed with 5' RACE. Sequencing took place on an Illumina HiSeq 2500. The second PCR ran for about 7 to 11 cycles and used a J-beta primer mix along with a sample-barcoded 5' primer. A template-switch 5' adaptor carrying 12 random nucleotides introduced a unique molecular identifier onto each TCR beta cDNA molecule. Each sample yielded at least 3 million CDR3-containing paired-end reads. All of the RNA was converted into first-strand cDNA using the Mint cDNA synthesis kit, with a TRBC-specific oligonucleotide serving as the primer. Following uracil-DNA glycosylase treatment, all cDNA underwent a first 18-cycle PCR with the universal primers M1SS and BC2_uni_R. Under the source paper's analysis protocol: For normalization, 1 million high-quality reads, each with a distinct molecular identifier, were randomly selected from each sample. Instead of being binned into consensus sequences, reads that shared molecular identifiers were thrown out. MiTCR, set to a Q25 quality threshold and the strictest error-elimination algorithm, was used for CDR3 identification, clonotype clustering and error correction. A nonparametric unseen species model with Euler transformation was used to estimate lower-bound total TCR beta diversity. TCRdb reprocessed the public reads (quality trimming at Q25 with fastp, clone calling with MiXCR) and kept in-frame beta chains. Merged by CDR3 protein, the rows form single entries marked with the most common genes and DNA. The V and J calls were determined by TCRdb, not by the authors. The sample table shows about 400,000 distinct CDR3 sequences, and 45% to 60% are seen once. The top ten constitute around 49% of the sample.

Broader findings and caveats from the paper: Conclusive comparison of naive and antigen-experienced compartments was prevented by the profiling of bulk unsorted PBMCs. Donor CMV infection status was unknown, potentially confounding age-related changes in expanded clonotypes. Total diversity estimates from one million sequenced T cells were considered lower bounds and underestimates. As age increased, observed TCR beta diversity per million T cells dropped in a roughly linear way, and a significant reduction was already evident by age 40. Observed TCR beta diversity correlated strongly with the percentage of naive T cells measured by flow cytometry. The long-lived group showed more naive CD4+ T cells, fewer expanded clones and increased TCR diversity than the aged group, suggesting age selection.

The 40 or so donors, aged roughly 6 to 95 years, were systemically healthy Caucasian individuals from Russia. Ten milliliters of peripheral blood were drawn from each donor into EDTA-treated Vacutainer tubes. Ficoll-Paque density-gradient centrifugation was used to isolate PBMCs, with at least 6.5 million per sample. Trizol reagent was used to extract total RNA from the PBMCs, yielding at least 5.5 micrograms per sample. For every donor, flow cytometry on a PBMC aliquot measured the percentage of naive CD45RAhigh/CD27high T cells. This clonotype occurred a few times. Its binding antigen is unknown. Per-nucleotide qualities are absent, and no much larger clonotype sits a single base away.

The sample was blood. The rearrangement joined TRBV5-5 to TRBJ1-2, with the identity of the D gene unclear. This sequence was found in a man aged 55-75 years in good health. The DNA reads TGTGCCAGCAGCTTGGGGCGAACACGGAACTATGGCTACACCTTC. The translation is CASSLGRTRNYGYTF.